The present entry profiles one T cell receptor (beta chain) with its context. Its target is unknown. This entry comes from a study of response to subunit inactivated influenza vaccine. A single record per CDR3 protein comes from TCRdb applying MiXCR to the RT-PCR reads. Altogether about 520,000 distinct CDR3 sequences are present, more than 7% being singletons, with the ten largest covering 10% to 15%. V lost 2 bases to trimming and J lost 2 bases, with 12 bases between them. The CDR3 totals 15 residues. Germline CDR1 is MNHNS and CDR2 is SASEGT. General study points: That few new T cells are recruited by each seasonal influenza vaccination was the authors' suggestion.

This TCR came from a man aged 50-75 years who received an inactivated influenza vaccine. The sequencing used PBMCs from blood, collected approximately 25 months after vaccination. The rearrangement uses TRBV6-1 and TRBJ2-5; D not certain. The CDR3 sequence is CASSESFAGQETQYF. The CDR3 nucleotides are TGTGCCAGCAGTGAATCCTTCGCAGGTCAAGAGACCCAGTACTTC.